This T cell receptor beta chain was found in a study of T cell responses to AZD1222 COVID-19 vaccine. Trimming removed 2 bases from V and 4 bases from J, with 8 bases in between. This CDR3 comprises 13 residues. Looked up from germline, CDR1 is SGHVS and CDR2 is FNYEAQ. Only in-frame clones appear in the TCRdb table, and some are missing; sequencing was by immunoSEQ multiplex PCR. The table records some 150,000 clones, around nine tenths of them present only once. Sequenced material: peripheral blood, taken 28 days after the second AZD1222 dose. This clonotype was obtained from an adult who received the AZD1222 COVID-19 vaccine. This chain connects TRBV7-6 to TRBJ1-2, with D unclear. The CDR3 sequence: CASSLSERYGYTF. In DNA, the CDR3 is TGTGCCAGCAGCTTATCCGAGCGCTATGGCTACACCTTC.